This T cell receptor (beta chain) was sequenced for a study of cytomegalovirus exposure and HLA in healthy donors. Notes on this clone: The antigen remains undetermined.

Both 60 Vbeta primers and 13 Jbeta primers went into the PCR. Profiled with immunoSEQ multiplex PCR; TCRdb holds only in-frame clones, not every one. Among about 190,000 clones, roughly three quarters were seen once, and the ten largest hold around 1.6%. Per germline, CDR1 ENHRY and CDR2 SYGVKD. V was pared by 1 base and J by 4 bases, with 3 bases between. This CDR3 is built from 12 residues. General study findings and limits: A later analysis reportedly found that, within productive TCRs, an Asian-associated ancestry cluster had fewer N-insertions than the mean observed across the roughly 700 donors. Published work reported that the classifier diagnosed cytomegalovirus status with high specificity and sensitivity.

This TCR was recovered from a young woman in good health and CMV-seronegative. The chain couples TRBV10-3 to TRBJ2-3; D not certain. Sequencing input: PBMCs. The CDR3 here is CAISELADTQYF. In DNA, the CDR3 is TGTGCCATCAGTGAGTTAGCAGATACGCAGTATTTT.